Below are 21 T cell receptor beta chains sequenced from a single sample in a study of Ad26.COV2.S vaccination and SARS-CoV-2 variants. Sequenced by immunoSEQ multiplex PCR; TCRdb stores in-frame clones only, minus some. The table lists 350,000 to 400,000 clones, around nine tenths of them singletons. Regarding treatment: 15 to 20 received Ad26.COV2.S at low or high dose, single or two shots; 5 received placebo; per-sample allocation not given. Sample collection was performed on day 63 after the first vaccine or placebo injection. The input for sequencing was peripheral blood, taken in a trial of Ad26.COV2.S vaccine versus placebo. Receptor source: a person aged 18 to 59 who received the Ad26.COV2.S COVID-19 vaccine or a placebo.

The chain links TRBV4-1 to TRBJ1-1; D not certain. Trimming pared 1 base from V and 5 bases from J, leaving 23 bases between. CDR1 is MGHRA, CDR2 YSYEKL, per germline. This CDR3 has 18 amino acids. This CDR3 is CASSQGVTVREVRTEAFF. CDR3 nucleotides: TGCGCCAGCAGCCAAGGGGTCACGGTAAGGGAAGTTCGGACTGAAGCTTTCTTT.

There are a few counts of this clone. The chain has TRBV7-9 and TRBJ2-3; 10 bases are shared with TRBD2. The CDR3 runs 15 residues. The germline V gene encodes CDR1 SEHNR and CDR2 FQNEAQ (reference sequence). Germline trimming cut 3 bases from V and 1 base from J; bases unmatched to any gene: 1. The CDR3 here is CASSFGTSGTDTQYF. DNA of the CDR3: TGTGCCAGCAGCTTCGGGACTAGCGGCACAGATACGCAGTATTTT. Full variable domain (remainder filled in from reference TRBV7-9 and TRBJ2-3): DTGVSQNPRHKITKRGQNVTFRCDPISEHNRLYWYRQTLGQGPEFLTYFQNEAQLEKSRLLSDRFSAERPKGSFSTLEIQRTEQGDSAMYLCASSFGTSGTDTQYFGPGTRLTVL.

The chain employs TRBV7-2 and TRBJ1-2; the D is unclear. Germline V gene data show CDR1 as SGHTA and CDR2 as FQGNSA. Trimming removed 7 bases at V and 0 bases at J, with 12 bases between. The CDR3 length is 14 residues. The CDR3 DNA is TGTGCCAGCACCCCGAGGGAAGCTAACTATGGCTACACCTTC. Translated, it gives CASTPREANYGYTF.

CDR3 DNA sequence: TGTGCCAGCTCACCACAGGAGGCTACTGAAGCTTTCTTT. Protein product: CASSPQEATEAFF. This chain uses TRBV18 with TRBJ1-1; D uncertain. Deletions cut 1 base from V and 5 bases from J, with 8 bases between. Germline assignment: CDR1 KGHSH and CDR2 LQKENI. The CDR3 is made up of 13 amino acids.

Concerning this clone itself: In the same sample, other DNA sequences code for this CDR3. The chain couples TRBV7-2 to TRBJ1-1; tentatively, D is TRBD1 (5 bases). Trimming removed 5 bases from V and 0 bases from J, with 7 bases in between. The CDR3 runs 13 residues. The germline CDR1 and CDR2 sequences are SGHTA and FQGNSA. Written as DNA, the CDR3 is TGTGCCAGCAGCCAGGGAATGAACACTGAAGCTTTCTTT. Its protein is CASSQGMNTEAFF.

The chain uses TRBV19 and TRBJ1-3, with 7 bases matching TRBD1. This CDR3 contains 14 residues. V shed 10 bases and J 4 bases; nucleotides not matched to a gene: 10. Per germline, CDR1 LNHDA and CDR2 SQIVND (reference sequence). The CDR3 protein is CATRQGGSGNTIYF. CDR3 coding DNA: TGTGCCACGAGACAGGGAGGTTCGGGAAACACCATATATTTT.

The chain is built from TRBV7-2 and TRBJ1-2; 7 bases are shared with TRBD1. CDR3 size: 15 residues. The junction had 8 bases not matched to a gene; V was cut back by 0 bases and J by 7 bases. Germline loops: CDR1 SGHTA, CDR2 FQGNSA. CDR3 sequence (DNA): TGTGCCAGCAGCTTAGCCGGAGGGGGCGGGTCTGGCTACACCTTC. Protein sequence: CASSLAGGGGSGYTF.

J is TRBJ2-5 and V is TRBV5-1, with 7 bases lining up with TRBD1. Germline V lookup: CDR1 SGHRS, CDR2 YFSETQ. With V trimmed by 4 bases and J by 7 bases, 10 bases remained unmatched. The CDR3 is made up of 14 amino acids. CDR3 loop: CASSSTGARRTQYF. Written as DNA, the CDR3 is TGCGCCAGCAGCAGCACAGGGGCCCGAAGGACCCAGTACTTC. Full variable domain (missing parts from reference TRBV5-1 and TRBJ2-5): KAGVTQTPRYLIKTRGQQVTLSCSPISGHRSVSWYQQTPGQGLQFLFEYFSETQRNKGNFPGRFSGRQFSNSRSEMNVSTLELGDSALYLCASSSTGARRTQYFGPGTRLLVL.

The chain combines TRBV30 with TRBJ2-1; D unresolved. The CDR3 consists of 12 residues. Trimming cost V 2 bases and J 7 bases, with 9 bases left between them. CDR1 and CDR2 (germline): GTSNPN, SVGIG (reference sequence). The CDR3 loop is CAWSPRLNEQFF. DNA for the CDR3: TGTGCCTGGAGTCCCCGGTTGAATGAGCAGTTCTTC.

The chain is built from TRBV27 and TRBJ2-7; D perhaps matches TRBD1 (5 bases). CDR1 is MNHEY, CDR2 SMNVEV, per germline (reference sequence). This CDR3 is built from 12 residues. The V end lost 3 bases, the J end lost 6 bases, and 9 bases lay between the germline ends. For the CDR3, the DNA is TGTGCCAGCAGTTTCCAGGGCGGCGAGCAGTACTTC. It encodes CASSFQGGEQYF.

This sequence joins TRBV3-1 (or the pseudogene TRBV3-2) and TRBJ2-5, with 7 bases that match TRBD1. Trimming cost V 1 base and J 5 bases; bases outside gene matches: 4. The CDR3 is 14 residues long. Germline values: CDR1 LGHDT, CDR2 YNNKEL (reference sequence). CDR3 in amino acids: CASSQVTGLETQYF. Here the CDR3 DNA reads TGTGCCAGCAGCCAAGTGACAGGGTTGGAGACCCAGTACTTC.

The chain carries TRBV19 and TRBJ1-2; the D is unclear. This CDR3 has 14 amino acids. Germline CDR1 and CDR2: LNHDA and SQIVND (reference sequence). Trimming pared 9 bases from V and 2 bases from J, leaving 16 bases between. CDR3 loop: CASKLTDQNYGYTF. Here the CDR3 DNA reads TGTGCCAGCAAACTCACAGACCAGAACTATGGCTACACCTTC.

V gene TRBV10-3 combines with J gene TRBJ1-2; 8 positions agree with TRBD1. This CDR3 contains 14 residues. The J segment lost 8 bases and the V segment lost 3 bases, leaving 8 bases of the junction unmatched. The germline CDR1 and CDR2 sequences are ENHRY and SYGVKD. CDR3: CAISDNDRGGGYTF. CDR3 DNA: TGTGCCATCAGTGATAACGACAGGGGCGGCGGCTACACCTTC.

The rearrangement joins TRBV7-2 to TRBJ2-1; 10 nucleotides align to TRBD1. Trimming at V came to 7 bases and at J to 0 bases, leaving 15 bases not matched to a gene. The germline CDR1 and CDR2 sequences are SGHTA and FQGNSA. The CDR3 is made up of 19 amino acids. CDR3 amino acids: CASKLRDRGWESSYNEQFF. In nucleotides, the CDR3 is TGTGCCAGCAAACTTAGGGACAGGGGATGGGAAAGCTCCTACAATGAGCAGTTCTTC.

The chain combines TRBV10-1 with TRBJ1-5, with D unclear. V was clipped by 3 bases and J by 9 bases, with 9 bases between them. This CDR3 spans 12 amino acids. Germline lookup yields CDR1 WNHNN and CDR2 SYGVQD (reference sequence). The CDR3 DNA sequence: TGCGCCAGCAGTGATGGGTATGGGCCCCAGCATTTT. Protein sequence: CASSDGYGPQHF.

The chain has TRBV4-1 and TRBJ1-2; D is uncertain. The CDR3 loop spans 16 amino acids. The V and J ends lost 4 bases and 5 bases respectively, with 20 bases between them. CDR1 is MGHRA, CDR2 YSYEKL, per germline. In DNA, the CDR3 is TGCGCCAGCAGCCGATTAGAAAATGGAGTGAATTATGGCTACACCTTC. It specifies CASSRLENGVNYGYTF.

This CDR3 is CASSGEMGRTEAFF. The CDR3 DNA is TGTGCCAGCAGTGGCGAAATGGGGCGGACTGAAGCTTTCTTT. The rearrangement links TRBV2 to TRBJ1-1; tentatively, D is TRBD1 (5 bases). Trimming shortened V by 4 bases and J by 5 bases, and 14 bases separated the two germline ends. The CDR3 sequence is 14 residues long. In germline, CDR1 is SNHLY, CDR2 FYNNEI. Drawing the rest from reference TRBV2 and TRBJ1-1, the complete variable domain is EPEVTQTPSHQVTQMGQEVILRCVPISNHLYFYWYRQILGQKVEFLVSFYNNEISEKSEIFDDQFSVERPDGSNFTLKIRSTKLEDSAMYFCASSGEMGRTEAFFGQGTRLTVV.

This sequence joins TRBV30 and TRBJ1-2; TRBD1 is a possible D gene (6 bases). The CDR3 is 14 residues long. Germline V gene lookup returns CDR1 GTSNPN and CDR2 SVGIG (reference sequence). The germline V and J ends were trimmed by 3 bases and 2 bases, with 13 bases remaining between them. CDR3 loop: CAWRPFTGNYGYTF. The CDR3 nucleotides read TGTGCCTGGAGACCCTTTACAGGGAACTATGGCTACACCTTC.

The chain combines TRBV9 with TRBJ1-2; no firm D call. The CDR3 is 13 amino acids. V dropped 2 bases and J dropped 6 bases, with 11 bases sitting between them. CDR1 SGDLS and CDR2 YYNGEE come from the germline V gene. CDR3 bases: TGTGCCAGCAGCGTTAGGTTATGGGATGGCTACACCTTC. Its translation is CASSVRLWDGYTF.

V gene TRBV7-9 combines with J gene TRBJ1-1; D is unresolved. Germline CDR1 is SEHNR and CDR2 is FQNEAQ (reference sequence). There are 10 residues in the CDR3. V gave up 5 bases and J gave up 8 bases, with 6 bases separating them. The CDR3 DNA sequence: TGTGCCAGCAGCCCCGTGGAAGCTTTCTTT. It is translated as CASSPVEAFF.

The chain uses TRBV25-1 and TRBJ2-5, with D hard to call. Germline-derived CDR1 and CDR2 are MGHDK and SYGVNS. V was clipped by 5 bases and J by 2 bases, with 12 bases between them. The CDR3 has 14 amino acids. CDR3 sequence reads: CASSPHGQQETQYF. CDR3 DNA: TGTGCCAGCAGTCCCCACGGGCAACAAGAGACCCAGTACTTC.